The sequence of this T cell receptor beta chain was determined in a study of T cell changes during pregnancy in multiple sclerosis (dated by TCRdb to about 2019). With respect to the entire study: Changes in the T cell repertoire over the course of pregnancy were examined in this study in women with multiple sclerosis.

V is pruned by 1 base and J by 2 bases, leaving 6 bases of the junction without a gene match. CDR1 and CDR2 are drawn from the germline V gene (reference sequence): PRHDT, FYEKMQ. The CDR3 runs 16 amino acids, cysteine and phenylalanine included. Only the CDR3 DNA is retained, 48 bases long and in frame from the first base. The protocol used for the library was the immunoSEQ multiplex PCR assay. TCRdb stores this immuneACCESS table with in-frame sequences only. Part of the clones is absent; in the studies checked, under half of the shortfall reflects unresolved V genes, and no reason is known for the rest. The sample contains approximately 89,000 clones, about 94% of them found a single time. The top ten hold around 1.8% of the sample. Concerning this clone itself: Its antigen target is currently unknown. Base qualities are not recorded, but no much larger clone differs from it by a single base.

Rearrangement joined TRBV13 to TRBJ1-1; 8 of the junction bases match TRBD1. The sequence came from a female donor in good health, enrolled as a control in a pregnancy study. The sample consisted of peripheral blood, taken after pregnancy. The nucleotide sequence reads TGTGCCAGCAGCTTAGAGGCAGGGGGCTTTAACACTGAAGCTTTCTTT. It codes for CASSLEAGGFNTEAFF. Outside the CDR3, residues come from the reference TRBV13 and TRBJ1-1 proteins, so the full variable domain is: AAGVIQSPRHLIKEKRETATLKCYPIPRHDTVYWYQQGPGQDPQFLISFYEKMQSDKGSIPDRFSAQQFSDYHSELNMSSLELGDSALYFCASSLEAGGFNTEAFFGQGTRLTVV.